A single sample is the source of the 27 T cell receptor beta chains below, sequenced in a study of identical twins. TCRdb re-analysed the 5' RACE reads in MiXCR, keeping a single row per CDR3 protein. This table has some 270,000 distinct CDR3 sequences, roughly 8% appearing once. These data also featured in a second study, about yellow fever vaccine responses in identical twins.

The sequenced sample consisted of CD8+ T cells sorted from blood. These receptors were collected from a woman in her late teens or twenties in good health.

The V gene is TRBV7-9, the J gene TRBJ2-7; 7 bases agree with TRBD1. Germline loops: CDR1 SEHNR, CDR2 FQNEAQ (reference sequence). The J segment lost 4 bases and the V segment lost 6 bases, leaving 6 bases of the junction unmatched. This CDR3 comprises 13 residues. The CDR3 DNA is TGTGCCAGCAGACCGTTGACAGGGTACGAGCAGTACTTC. This codes for CASRPLTGYEQYF.

The sample holds many counts of this clonotype. The V and J genes are TRBV7-9 and TRBJ2-7; D not certain. From germline, CDR1 is SEHNR and CDR2 FQNEAQ (reference sequence). V lost 0 bases, J lost 6 bases, and 9 bases lay in between. This CDR3 spans 13 amino acids. CDR3 bases: TGTGCCAGCAGCTTAGCGTATTCCCTCGAGCAGTACTTC. This sequence encodes CASSLAYSLEQYF.

A note on this clonotype: A junction end diverges from the germline sequence, so it may reflect a read error. The gene calls are TRBV7-2 and TRBJ2-1; 16 bases agree with TRBD2. Looked up from germline, CDR1 is SGHTA and CDR2 is FQGNSA. The CDR3 totals 14 residues. CDR3 coding DNA: TGTGCCAGCAGCTTAGGGGGACTAGCGGGAGGGGGGTACTTC. Translated, it gives CASSLGGLAGGGYF.

This clonotype was recorded a few times. The chain links TRBV19 to TRBJ2-7; TRBD2 agrees at 7 bases. Germline CDR1 LNHDA, CDR2 SQIVND (reference sequence). This CDR3 has 14 residues. Trimming cost V 5 bases and J 3 bases; bases outside gene matches: 7. The CDR3 reads CASSGETGGYEQYF. CDR3 DNA: TGTGCCAGTAGTGGAGAAACGGGGGGCTACGAGCAGTACTTC.

This clonotype has at least ten counts. This sequence joins TRBV7-9 and TRBJ2-7; D not resolved. Trimming removed 0 bases from V and 2 bases from J, with 5 bases in between. The CDR3 runs to 13 residues. CDR1 is SEHNR and CDR2 is FQNEAQ in the germline V gene (reference sequence). CDR3 residues: CASSLAPAYEQYF. In nucleotides, the CDR3 is TGTGCCAGCAGCTTAGCTCCAGCCTACGAGCAGTACTTC.

In its sample, this clonotype was seen a few times. The chain carries TRBV29-1 and TRBJ2-1, with D perhaps matching TRBD1 (5 bases). The germline V gene encodes CDR1 SQVTM and CDR2 ANQGSEA. V was cut by 1 base and J by 3 bases, with 22 bases left in between. There are 18 residues in the CDR3. In DNA form, the CDR3 reads TGCAGCGTTGAAGGGGCCGAGGTAGGCAGGGTGGACTACAATGAGCAGTTCTTC. It codes for CSVEGAEVGRVDYNEQFF.

This chain uses TRBV21-1 with TRBJ2-2; the DNA was not compared with TRBD2, the D call given in the table. TRBV21-1 is annotated as a pseudogene. This CDR3 spans 15 amino acids. Here the CDR3 DNA reads TGTGCCAGCAGCAGCGGGGGGCTAAGCACCGGGGAGCTGTTTTTT. Its translation: CASSSGGLSTGELFF.

The rearrangement links TRBV4-3 to TRBJ2-7; weak D call: TRBD1 (5 bases). This CDR3 region has 15 residues. In germline, CDR1 is LGHNA, CDR2 YSLEER. Trimming left V 1 base short and J 4 bases short, with 14 bases between. CDR3 in amino acids: CASSQVEGAIYEQYF. The CDR3 DNA reads TGCGCCAGCAGCCAAGTGGAAGGGGCCATATACGAGCAGTACTTC.

In the case of this clonotype: At one end the junction does not follow the germline gene, possibly because of a read error. The chain links TRBV20-1 to TRBJ2-2; the D gene is possibly TRBD1 (6 bases). The CDR3 totals 16 residues. Per germline, CDR1 DFQATT and CDR2 SNEGSKA (reference sequence). The DNA of the CDR3 is TGCTGTGCTAGAGATGATGGGGGCGGCGACACCGGGGAGCTGTTTTTT. This codes for CCARDDGGGDTGELFF.

This clonotype was observed many times. This chain links TRBV24-1 with TRBJ2-7; D possibly matches TRBD1 or TRBD2 (5 bases each). CDR1 is KGHDR and CDR2 is SFDVKD in the germline V gene. V gave up 1 base and J gave up 6 bases, with 9 bases separating them. CDR3 length: 13 residues. The CDR3 sequence: CATSDFSGTEQYF. CDR3 in DNA: TGTGCCACCAGTGATTTTTCAGGGACCGAGCAGTACTTC.

There are a few counts of this clonotype. This chain joins TRBV20-1 and TRBJ1-5, with D perhaps matching TRBD1 (6 bases). This CDR3 has 15 amino acids. Germline V gene data show CDR1 as DFQATT and CDR2 as SNEGSKA (reference sequence). V was clipped by 6 bases and J by 2 bases, with 17 bases between them. The CDR3 reads CSADQGREGNQPQHF. Written as DNA, the CDR3 is TGCAGTGCGGATCAGGGGCGGGAGGGCAATCAGCCCCAGCATTTT.

This clonotype was observed a handful of times. The genes are TRBV6-4 and TRBJ2-1; 7 bases are a match to TRBD1. The CDR3 is 16 residues long. J gave up 2 bases and V 3 bases, and 7 bases lay outside the gene matches. Germline assignment: CDR1 MRHNA and CDR2 SNTAGT. CDR3 loop: CASSEESGGPYNEQFF. The CDR3 region has the DNA TGTGCCAGCAGTGAAGAATCAGGGGGACCCTACAATGAGCAGTTCTTC.

This clonotype came up many times. V is TRBV5-5 and J is TRBJ2-1; the match to TRBD1 covers 7 bases. The CDR3 sequence is 16 residues long. J was trimmed by 7 bases and V by 1 base; bases with no gene match: 11. In germline, CDR1 is SGHKS, CDR2 YYEKEE (reference sequence). This CDR3 is CASSLFFTGDENEQFF. DNA of the CDR3: TGTGCCAGCAGCTTGTTTTTTACAGGGGATGAGAATGAGCAGTTCTTC.

This clonotype showed up just once. A much larger clone lies one base from this, so it may be a read error. This chain uses TRBV28 with TRBJ2-7; D is perhaps TRBD1 or TRBD2 (6 bases each). The CDR3 extends over 16 amino acids. With 1 base removed from V and 5 bases from J, the gap between germline ends came to 18 bases. Germline values: CDR1 MDHEN, CDR2 SYDVKM. The CDR3 DNA reads as TGTGCCAGCAGTTTATCTATAGCACAGGGAGGCGACGAGCAGTACTTC. Its translation is CASSLSIAQGGDEQYF.

The J gene is TRBJ1-1, the V gene TRBV7-9; D is ambiguous. Deletions cut 1 base from V and 3 bases from J, with 3 bases between. CDR1 and CDR2 from the germline V gene are SEHNR and FQNEAQ (reference sequence). The CDR3 contains 12 residues. The CDR3 sequence: CASSLEHTEAFF. CDR3 DNA sequence: TGTGCCAGCAGCTTAGAGCACACTGAAGCTTTCTTT.

The CDR3, as DNA: TGTGCCAGCAGTTTAGGTGGACCTAGCTTAACAGATACGCAGTATTTT. Translation gives CASSLGGPSLTDTQYF. This sequence joins TRBV12-3 or TRBV12-4 and TRBJ2-3, with D maybe TRBD2 (5 bases). V lost 1 base to trimming and J lost 3 bases, with 14 bases between them. This CDR3 spans 16 amino acids.

CDR3 sequence reads: CSAQQGLQETQYF. The CDR3 region has the DNA TGCAGTGCCCAGCAGGGTTTACAAGAGACCCAGTACTTC. The chain combines TRBV20-1 with TRBJ2-5; D may be TRBD1 (5 bases). Germline lookup yields CDR1 DFQATT and CDR2 SNEGSKA (reference sequence). This CDR3 has 13 residues. Trimming took off 6 bases at V and 2 bases at J, with 13 bases between the two ends.

As DNA, the CDR3 is TGTGCCAGCAGCTTCTATAATTCACCCCTCCACTTT. Protein: CASSFYNSPLHF. The chain links TRBV11-2 to TRBJ1-6; D call uncertain. V lost 3 bases to trimming and J lost 3 bases, with 0 bases between them. Germline V gene lookup returns CDR1 SGHAT and CDR2 FQNNGV. There are 12 residues in the CDR3.

This clonotype has just a few counts. The chain couples TRBV10-3 to TRBJ1-3, with a possible D match to TRBD1 (5 bases). The germline gives CDR1 ENHRY, CDR2 SYGVKD. V was pared by 7 bases and J by 4 bases, with 20 bases between. The CDR3 spans 16 residues. In DNA, the CDR3 is TGTGCCATCACCCCCGGTGGAGGGGTCGCGGGAAACACCATATATTTT. As protein: CAITPGGGVAGNTIYF.

The chain recombines TRBV7-9 with TRBJ1-6; no reliable D call. The germline V and J ends were trimmed by 3 bases and 10 bases, with 10 bases remaining between them. From germline, CDR1 is SEHNR and CDR2 FQNEAQ (reference sequence). This CDR3 region has 13 residues. For the CDR3, the DNA is TGTGCCAGCAGCTTCAACGGGGAATCACCCCTCCACTTT. Amino acids: CASSFNGESPLHF.

This chain joins TRBV27 and TRBJ1-4; 7 nucleotides match TRBD1. Germline V gene lookup returns CDR1 MNHEY and CDR2 SMNVEV (reference sequence). The CDR3 totals 15 residues. The junction had 5 bases not matched to a gene; V was cut back by 3 bases and J by 4 bases. The CDR3 DNA reads as TGTGCCAGCAGTTTGGATCAGGGGGATAATGAAAAACTGTTTTTT. Encoded protein: CASSLDQGDNEKLFF.

The chain employs TRBV6-1 and TRBJ1-5; weak D call: TRBD1 (6 bases). V was pared by 8 bases and J by 0 bases, with 26 bases between. This CDR3 has 19 residues. Germline V CDR1 and CDR2: MNHNS, SASEGT. CDR3 coding DNA: TGTGCCAGCGGGGTGATTCGGTGGAGGGGGATATATAGCAATCAGCCCCAGCATTTT. Translation: CASGVIRWRGIYSNQPQHF.

This clonotype was seen repeatedly, ten times or more. J is TRBJ2-1 and V is TRBV6-2 or TRBV6-3, with D tentatively TRBD1 or TRBD2 (5 bases each). The germline V gene encodes CDR1 MNHEY and CDR2 SVGEGT. CDR3 length: 15 amino acids. Trimming removed 2 bases at V and 2 bases at J, with 10 bases between. This CDR3 is CASSYGAEAYNEQFF. In DNA, the CDR3 is TGTGCCAGCAGTTACGGGGCGGAGGCCTACAATGAGCAGTTCTTC.

V and J are TRBV27 and TRBJ1-1; the D is unclear. The length of the CDR3 is 12 residues. From germline, CDR1 is MNHEY and CDR2 SMNVEV (reference sequence). Trimming removed 6 bases from V and 4 bases from J, with 9 bases in between. The CDR3 is CASRDLGTEAFF. CDR3 DNA sequence: TGTGCCAGCAGGGACCTGGGCACTGAAGCTTTCTTT.

This clonotype was seen a handful of times. The genes are TRBV3-1 and TRBJ2-7; the D is unclear. The V end lost 1 base, the J end lost 5 bases, and 3 bases lay between the germline ends. The CDR3 is 11 residues long. Germline CDR1 LGHDT, CDR2 YNNKEL (reference sequence). The CDR3, as DNA: TGTGCCAGCAGCCAAGTCGACGAGCAGTACTTC. It translates to CASSQVDEQYF.

V and J are TRBV7-9 and TRBJ2-1; D is uncertain. Trimming removed 4 bases at V and 4 bases at J, with 20 bases between. CDR1 SEHNR and CDR2 FQNEAQ come from the germline V gene (reference sequence). The CDR3 extends over 17 amino acids. The DNA of the CDR3 is TGTGCCAGCAGCTCGATAGGCTCACAATTTATTTACAATGAGCAGTTCTTC. Its translation is CASSSIGSQFIYNEQFF. The complete variable domain, with remaining parts taken from reference TRBV7-9 and TRBJ2-1, reads DTGVSQNPRHKITKRGQNVTFRCDPISEHNRLYWYRQTLGQGPEFLTYFQNEAQLEKSRLLSDRFSAERPKGSFSTLEIQRTEQGDSAMYLCASSSIGSQFIYNEQFFGPGTRLTVL.

This clonotype was seen repeatedly, ten times or more. The chain uses TRBV28 and TRBJ2-1, with D possibly being TRBD1 (5 bases). CDR3 length: 12 amino acids. V was trimmed by 2 bases and J by 6 bases, leaving 5 bases between them. From germline, CDR1 is MDHEN and CDR2 SYDVKM. CDR3: CASSLDSNEQFF. In nucleotides, the CDR3 is TGTGCCAGCAGTTTAGACAGCAATGAGCAGTTCTTC. The full variable domain, in which reference TRBV28 and TRBJ2-1 provide the parts outside the CDR3, is DVKVTQSSRYLVKRTGEKVFLECVQDMDHENMFWYRQDPGLGLRLIYFSYDVKMKEKGDIPEGYSVSREKKERFSLILESASTNQTSMYLCASSLDSNEQFFGPGTRLTVL.